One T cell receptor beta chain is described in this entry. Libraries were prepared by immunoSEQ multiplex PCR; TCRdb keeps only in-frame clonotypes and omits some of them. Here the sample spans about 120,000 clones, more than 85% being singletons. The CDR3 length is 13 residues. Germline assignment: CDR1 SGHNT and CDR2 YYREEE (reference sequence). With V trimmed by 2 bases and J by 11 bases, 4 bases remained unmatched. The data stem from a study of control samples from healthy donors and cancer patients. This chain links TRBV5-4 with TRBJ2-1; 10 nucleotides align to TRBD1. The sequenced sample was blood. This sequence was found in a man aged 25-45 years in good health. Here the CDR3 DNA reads TGTGCCAGCAGCTTAACGGGACAGGGGAAGCAGTTCTTC. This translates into CASSLTGQGKQFF.